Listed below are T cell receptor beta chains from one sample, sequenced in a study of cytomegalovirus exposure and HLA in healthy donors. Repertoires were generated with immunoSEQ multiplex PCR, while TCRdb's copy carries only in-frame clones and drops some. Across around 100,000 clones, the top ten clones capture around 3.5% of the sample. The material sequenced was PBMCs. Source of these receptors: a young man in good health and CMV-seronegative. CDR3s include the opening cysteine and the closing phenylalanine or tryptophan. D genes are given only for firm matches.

TGTGCCAGTACCTCATACAGGGATCGAAATCAGCCCCAGCATTTT CASTSYRDRNQPQHF TRBJ1-5 TRBV19 -
TGTGCCAGCAGTGATTCGGGCGGGGGGCGCAGCATTCAGTACTTC CASSDSGGGRSIQYF TRBJ2-4 TRBV2 TRBD2
TGTGCCAGCAGCTTTAGCGGGGGGGGTTCCTACGAGCAGTACTTC CASSFSGGGSYEQYF TRBJ2-7 TRBV5-8 TRBD2
TGTGCCAGCGGGGTTGAGGGGGCGGATAATGAAAAACTGTTTTTT CASGVEGADNEKLFF TRBJ1-4 TRBV27 TRBD1
- CSVPRTSGNTMSSSSGQGNFF TRBJ2-1 TRBV29-1 -
TGTGCCAGCAGCTATGGCTGGCAAGAGACCCAGTACTTC CASSYGWQETQYF TRBJ2-5 TRBV11-3 -
TGTGCCAGTAGTCCCTTCCAGGGGGCAGGGGAGACCCAGTACTTC CASSPFQGAGETQYF TRBJ2-5 TRBV19 TRBD1
TGTGCCAGCAGCGTAGAGGCCCGGGGTGGGACTGAAGCTTTCTTT CASSVEARGGTEAFF TRBJ1-1 TRBV9 -
TGTGCCAGCAGCTTAAGGCAGGGCAACGAAAAACTGTTTTTT CASSLRQGNEKLFF TRBJ1-4 TRBV7-9 -
TGTGCCAGCAGTTATCTGGACAGGCCCCAAGAGACCCAGTACTTC CASSYLDRPQETQYF TRBJ2-5 TRBV6-5 TRBD1
TGTGCCAGCAGTGTGGGGAGCCAAGGGCAGCCCCAGCATTTT CASSVGSQGQPQHF TRBJ1-5 TRBV6-1 -
TGTGCCAGCAGCCAAGAGGTGGGCCGGGATACGCAGTATTTT CASSQEVGRDTQYF TRBJ2-3 TRBV4-2 -
TGCGCCAGCAGCTCCATGGACAGGACTAGCACAGATACGCAGTATTTT CASSSMDRTSTDTQYF TRBJ2-3 TRBV5-1 TRBD1
TGTGCCAGCAGCTTGACGGGGGGGTTGGGTGAGCAGTTCTTC CASSLTGGLGEQFF TRBJ2-1 TRBV11-2 TRBD2
TGTGCCAGCAGCTTAGCGTCGGCGGGGGGGCCTGATGAGCAGTTCTTC CASSLASAGGPDEQFF TRBJ2-1 TRBV7-7 TRBD2
- CASSSSGLAADTQYF TRBJ2-3 TRBV28 -
TGCAGCGTTGAGCTAAACGGGTTGGAGACCCAGTACTTC CSVELNGLETQYF TRBJ2-5 TRBV29-1 -
TGTGCCAGCAGCTTTCCGGGACAGGGGTACGAAAAACTGTTTTTT CASSFPGQGYEKLFF TRBJ1-4 TRBV7-6 TRBD1
TGTGCCAGCAGCTTCGGACAGTCAAATCAGCCCCAGCATTTT CASSFGQSNQPQHF TRBJ1-5 TRBV7-9 -
TGTGCCAGCAGTAGGACAGGGGGGGAACTCTATGGCTACACCTTC CASSRTGGELYGYTF TRBJ1-2 TRBV27 TRBD1
TGTGCCAGTAGGGAGACGCGAGACACAGATACGCAGTATTTT CASRETRDTDTQYF TRBJ2-3 TRBV19 -
TGTGCCAGCAGCTCGGTTGCCTACACAGATACGCAGTATTTT CASSSVAYTDTQYF TRBJ2-3 TRBV7-8 -